This note documents a single T cell receptor (beta chain) sequence. The repertoire was sequenced with immunoSEQ multiplex PCR; TCRdb's copy has only in-frame clones and lacks some. In the table there are over 350,000 clones, around 90% of which are singletons. Unmatched junction bases numbered 9, after V lost 6 bases and J lost 3 bases. The CDR3 has 15 residues. Germline V gives CDR1 SQVTM, CDR2 ANQGSEA. The data stem from a study of blood T cell repertoires in COVID-19. Study-wide context: From T cells, B-cell-depleted T cells, or PBMCs came the material, which was cDNA or gDNA.

Sequenced: PBMCs or T cells enriched from blood (not recorded which). V gene TRBV29-1 combines with J gene TRBJ2-7, with 12 positions matching TRBD1. This clonotype was sampled from a woman between 18 and 29 years old who had recovered from COVID-19. Written as DNA, the CDR3 is TGCAGCGTCGTTGCCGGGACAGGGGGCTACTACGAGCAGTACTTC. Amino acids: CSVVAGTGGYYEQYF.